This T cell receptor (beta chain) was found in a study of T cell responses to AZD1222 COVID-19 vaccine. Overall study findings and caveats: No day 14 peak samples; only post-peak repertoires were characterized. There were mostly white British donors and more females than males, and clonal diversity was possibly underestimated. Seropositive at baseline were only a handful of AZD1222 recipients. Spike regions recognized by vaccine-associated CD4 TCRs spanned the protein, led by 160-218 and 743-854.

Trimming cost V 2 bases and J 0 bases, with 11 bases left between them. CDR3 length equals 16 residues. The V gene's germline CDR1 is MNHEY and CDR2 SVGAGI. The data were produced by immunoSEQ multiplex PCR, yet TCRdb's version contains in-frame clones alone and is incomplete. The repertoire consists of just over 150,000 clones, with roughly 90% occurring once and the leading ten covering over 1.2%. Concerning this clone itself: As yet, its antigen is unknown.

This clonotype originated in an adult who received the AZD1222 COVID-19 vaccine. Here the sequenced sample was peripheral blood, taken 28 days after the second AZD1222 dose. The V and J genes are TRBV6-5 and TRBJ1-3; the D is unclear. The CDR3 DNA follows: TGTGCCAGCAGTTACCATCCGGCCCGCTCTGGAAACACCATATATTTT. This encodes CASSYHPARSGNTIYF.